These 15 T cell receptor beta chains were sequenced from one sample in a study of early T cells in non-severe SARS-CoV-2 infection. One entry per CDR3 protein, called by TCRdb with MiXCR from the 5' RACE reads. The table lists 50,000 to 65,000 distinct CDR3 sequences, more than 8.5% of them singletons, with 17% in the top ten. Sequenced material: whole blood. All receptors derive from an adult who was a healthcare worker with PCR-confirmed SARS-CoV-2 infection or an uninfected control (not recorded which).

This clonotype was found a few times. The gene calls are TRBV7-2 and TRBJ2-7; 13 bases fit TRBD2. V lost 4 bases to trimming and J lost 5 bases; unmatched junction nucleotides: 8. Germline V gene lookup returns CDR1 SGHTA and CDR2 FQGNSA. The CDR3 contains 16 residues. Written as DNA, the CDR3 is TGTGCCAGCAGCTACTCTACTAGCGGGAGGGCCAACGAGCAGTACTTC. Translating gives CASSYSTSGRANEQYF. Drawing the rest from reference TRBV7-2 and TRBJ2-7, the complete variable domain is GAGVSQSPSNKVTEKGKDVELRCDPISGHTALYWYRQSLGQGLEFLIYFQGNSAPDKSGLPSDRFSAERTGGSVSTLTIQRTQQEDSAVYLCASSYSTSGRANEQYFGPGTRLTVT.

This clonotype has only a few counts. The chain has TRBV6-2 or TRBV6-3 and TRBJ2-3; D not certain. The CDR3 has 16 residues. Germline CDR1 and CDR2: MNHEY and SVGEGT. V lost 2 bases, J lost 2 bases, and 14 bases lay in between. DNA of the CDR3: TGTGCCAGCAGTTACGTCCTCGGAGTCCCCACAGATACGCAGTATTTT. This translates into CASSYVLGVPTDTQYF.

In its sample, this clonotype was seen a few times. The chain joins TRBV19 to TRBJ2-1, with TRBD1 matching over 7 bases. Germline CDR1 reads LNHDA; CDR2 reads SQIVND (reference sequence). With V trimmed by 0 bases and J by 4 bases, 3 bases remained unmatched. The CDR3 consists of 15 residues. CDR3 sequence: CASSIEQGLYNEQFF. The CDR3 nucleotides are TGTGCCAGTAGTATAGAACAGGGGCTATACAATGAGCAGTTCTTC.

This clonotype was picked up many times. The chain uses TRBV6-5 and TRBJ1-2; 9 bases align to TRBD1. The CDR3 is 15 residues long. Looked up from germline, CDR1 is MNHEY and CDR2 is SVGAGI. V trimming: 2 bases; J trimming: 4 bases; junction bases outside the gene matches: 5. CDR3 residues: CASSYGQGISYGYTF. CDR3 DNA sequence: TGTGCCAGCAGTTACGGACAGGGGATCAGCTATGGCTACACCTTC.

The rearrangement links TRBV7-8 to TRBJ2-4; unclear D gene. V lost 5 bases and J 1 base, leaving 9 bases between the germline ends. Germline V gene lookup returns CDR1 SGHVS and CDR2 FQNEAQ. This CDR3 has 14 amino acids. The CDR3 DNA follows: TGTGCCAGCAGCGTGGATATCGCCAAAAACATTCAGTACTTC. Its translation is CASSVDIAKNIQYF.

This sequence joins TRBV7-2 and TRBJ1-6; weak D call: TRBD1 (5 bases). With 5 bases removed from V and 5 bases from J, the gap between germline ends came to 10 bases. CDR3 length: 14 amino acids. Germline V lookup: CDR1 SGHTA, CDR2 FQGNSA. CDR3 region: CASSRGGHNSPLHF. DNA of the CDR3: TGTGCCAGCAGCAGGGGAGGCCATAATTCACCCCTCCACTTT. Using reference TRBV7-2 and TRBJ1-6 for the parts outside the CDR3, the full variable domain is GAGVSQSPSNKVTEKGKDVELRCDPISGHTALYWYRQSLGQGLEFLIYFQGNSAPDKSGLPSDRFSAERTGGSVSTLTIQRTQQEDSAVYLCASSRGGHNSPLHFGNGTRLTVT.

This chain links TRBV2 with TRBJ2-1, with 12 bases identical to TRBD2. The CDR3 covers 16 residues. The germline gives CDR1 SNHLY, CDR2 FYNNEI. The V gene end was trimmed by 3 bases and the J gene end by 6 bases; junction bases not matched to a gene: 6. DNA for the CDR3: TGTGCCAGCAGTGAGCTTCCTAGCGGGAGGGGCAATGAGCAGTTCTTC. Translating it yields CASSELPSGRGNEQFF.

The chain links TRBV4-1 to TRBJ1-2, with TRBD1 matching 10 bases. This CDR3 is built from 14 residues. Germline V lookup: CDR1 MGHRA, CDR2 YSYEKL. V was clipped by 4 bases and J by 5 bases; unmatched bases: 4. The chain's CDR3 is CASSPAGQGYGYTF. DNA for the CDR3: TGCGCCAGCAGCCCCGCGGGACAGGGGTATGGCTACACCTTC.

This clonotype was detected many times. The rearrangement links TRBV28 to TRBJ2-7; 12 bases match TRBD2. The V and J ends lost 6 bases and 6 bases, in that order; junction bases with no gene match: 6. Germline V gene data show CDR1 as MDHEN and CDR2 as SYDVKM. The CDR3 is made up of 14 amino acids. Here the CDR3 DNA reads TGTGCCAGCAGCGCCACTAGCGGGAGGATCGAGCAGTACTTC. It specifies CASSATSGRIEQYF.

This clonotype was seen a few times. This chain joins TRBV5-1 and TRBJ1-1, with D possibly being TRBD1 (6 bases). V lost 2 bases to trimming and J lost 8 bases, with 22 bases between them. Germline loops: CDR1 SGHRS, CDR2 YFSETQ. This CDR3 has 16 amino acids. As DNA, the CDR3 is TGCGCCAGCAGCTTACAGGGTGGCATGGCCCTGGTAGAAGCTTTCTTT. Protein: CASSLQGGMALVEAFF. Full variable domain (missing parts from reference TRBV5-1 and TRBJ1-1): KAGVTQTPRYLIKTRGQQVTLSCSPISGHRSVSWYQQTPGQGLQFLFEYFSETQRNKGNFPGRFSGRQFSNSRSEMNVSTLELGDSALYLCASSLQGGMALVEAFFGQGTRLTVV.

This clonotype was seen a single time. In DNA form, the CDR3 reads TGCAGTGCTAGGGGGACTAGCGGGAGAGATGAGCAGTTCTTC. Residues: CSARGTSGRDEQFF. The chain couples TRBV20-1 to TRBJ2-1; 14 bases map to TRBD2. V shed 3 bases, J shed 8 bases, and the junction held 3 bases outside the gene matches. This CDR3 region has 14 residues. Germline-derived CDR1 and CDR2 are DFQATT and SNEGSKA (reference sequence).

In its sample, this clonotype was seen many times. The genes are TRBV12-3 or TRBV12-4 and TRBJ2-1, with 14 bases fitting TRBD2. J lost 8 bases, V lost 1 base, and 1 base had no gene match. CDR3 length: 15 amino acids. The CDR3 DNA sequence: TGTGCCAGCAGTTTAGAGACTAGCGGGAGGGATGAGCAGTTCTTC. The encoded protein is CASSLETSGRDEQFF.

This clonotype was recorded a few times. The rearrangement uses TRBV6-2 or TRBV6-3 and TRBJ2-1; 7 nucleotides agree with TRBD2. V shed 0 bases and J 0 bases; nucleotides not matched to a gene: 5. Germline V gene lookup returns CDR1 MNHEY and CDR2 SVGEGT. The CDR3 has 17 residues. The CDR3 sequence: CASSYSTGGSSYNEQFF. For the CDR3, the DNA is TGTGCCAGCAGTTACTCGACGGGAGGCAGCTCCTACAATGAGCAGTTCTTC.

In this sample, this clonotype turned up a few times. J is TRBJ2-3 and V is TRBV14, with 14 bases aligning to TRBD2. The CDR3 loop spans 17 amino acids. Per the germline V gene, CDR1 is SGHDN and CDR2 is FVKESK. The J segment lost 3 bases and the V segment lost 4 bases, leaving 6 bases of the junction unmatched. For the CDR3, the DNA is TGTGCCAGCAGCCGACTGGGGACTAGCGGGAGAACAGATACGCAGTATTTT. This codes for CASSRLGTSGRTDTQYF.

This clonotype was counted ten times or more. The genes are TRBV12-3 or TRBV12-4 and TRBJ2-7; D could derive from TRBD1 or TRBD2 (6 bases each). The CDR3 covers 14 residues. Trimming took 0 bases from V and 6 from J, leaving 12 bases between them. The CDR3 bases are TGTGCCAGCAGTTTAGCTAGCGGAGGGGGCGAGCAGTACTTC. Translation gives CASSLASGGGEQYF.